This TCR beta chain was captured by sequencing in a study of patients and donors after allogeneic stem cell transplantation. The germline gives CDR1 MNHEY, CDR2 SVGAGI. V shed 8 bases, J shed 4 bases, and the junction held 4 bases outside the gene matches. The CDR3 loop spans 15 amino acids. TCRdb ran MiXCR on the RT-PCR reads and lists one entry per CDR3 protein. The sample has about 160,000 distinct CDR3 sequences; approximately 35% are singletons. Sequenced input: blood, either unsorted or a sorted T cell fraction (not recorded which). The chain employs TRBV6-5 and TRBJ2-1, with 14 bases that match TRBD2. The TCR sequence derives from a human donor who was either an allogeneic HSCT recipient or a stem cell or donor lymphocyte infusion donor (not recorded which). It is not recorded whose cells these are; they may come from a transplant donor. The CDR3 reads CASGTSGGRYNEQFF. DNA for the CDR3: TGTGCCAGCGGGACTAGCGGGGGACGTTACAATGAGCAGTTCTTC.